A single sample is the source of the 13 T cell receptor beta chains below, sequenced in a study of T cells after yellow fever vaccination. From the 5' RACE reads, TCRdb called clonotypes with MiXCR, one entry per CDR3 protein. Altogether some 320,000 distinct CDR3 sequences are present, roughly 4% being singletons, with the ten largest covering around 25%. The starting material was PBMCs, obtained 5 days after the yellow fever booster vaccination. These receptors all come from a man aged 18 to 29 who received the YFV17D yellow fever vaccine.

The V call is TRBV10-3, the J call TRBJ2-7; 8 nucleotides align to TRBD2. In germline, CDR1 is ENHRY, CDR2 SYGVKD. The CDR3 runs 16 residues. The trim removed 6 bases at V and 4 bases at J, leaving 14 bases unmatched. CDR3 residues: CAISRSGGSRIYEQYF. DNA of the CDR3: TGTGCCATCAGCAGAAGCGGGGGCTCAAGGATATACGAGCAGTACTTC.

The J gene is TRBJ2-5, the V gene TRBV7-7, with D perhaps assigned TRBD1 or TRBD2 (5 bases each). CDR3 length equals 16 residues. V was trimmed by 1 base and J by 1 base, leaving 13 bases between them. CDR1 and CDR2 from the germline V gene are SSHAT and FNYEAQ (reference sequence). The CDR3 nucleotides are TGTGCCAGCAGCTTAGGAGGGGCCCCTCTCCAAGAGACCCAGTACTTC. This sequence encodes CASSLGGAPLQETQYF.

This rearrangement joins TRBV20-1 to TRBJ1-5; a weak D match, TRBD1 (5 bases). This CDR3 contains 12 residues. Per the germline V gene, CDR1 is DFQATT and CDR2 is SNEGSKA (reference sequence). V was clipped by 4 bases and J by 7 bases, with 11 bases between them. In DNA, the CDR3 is TGCAGTGCTATCCAGGGTGTCCAGCCCCAGCATTTT. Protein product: CSAIQGVQPQHF.

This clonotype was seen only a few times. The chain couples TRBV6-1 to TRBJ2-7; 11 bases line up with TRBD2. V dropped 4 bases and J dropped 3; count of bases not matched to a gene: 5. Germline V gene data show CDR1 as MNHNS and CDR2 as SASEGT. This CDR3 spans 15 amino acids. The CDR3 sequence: CASSVLAGVIYEQYF. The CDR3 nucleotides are TGTGCCAGCAGTGTACTAGCGGGGGTGATCTACGAGCAGTACTTC.

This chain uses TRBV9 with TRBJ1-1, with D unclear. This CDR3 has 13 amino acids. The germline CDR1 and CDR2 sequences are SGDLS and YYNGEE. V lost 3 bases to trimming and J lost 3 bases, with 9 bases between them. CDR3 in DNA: TGTGCCAGCAGCGGAGACACCTACACTGAAGCTTTCTTT. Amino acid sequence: CASSGDTYTEAFF.

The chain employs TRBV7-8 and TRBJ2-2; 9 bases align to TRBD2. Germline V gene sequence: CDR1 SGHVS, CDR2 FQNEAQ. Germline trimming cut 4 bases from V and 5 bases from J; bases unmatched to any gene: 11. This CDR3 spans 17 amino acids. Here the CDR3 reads CASSYPGGLAGTGELFF. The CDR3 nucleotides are TGTGCCAGCAGCTATCCGGGGGGGCTAGCGGGGACCGGGGAGCTGTTTTTT.

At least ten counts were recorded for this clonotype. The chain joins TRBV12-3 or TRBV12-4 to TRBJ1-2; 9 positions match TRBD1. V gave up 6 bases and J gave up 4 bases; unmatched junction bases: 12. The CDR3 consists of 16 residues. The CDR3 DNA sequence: TGTGCCAGCAGCGAAAACGGACAGGGGATCTTCTATGGCTACACCTTC. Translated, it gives CASSENGQGIFYGYTF.

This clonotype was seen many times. Here the CDR3 reads CASSYSAGGVSTGELFF. The CDR3 bases are TGTGCCAGCAGTTACTCGGCGGGGGGGGTGAGCACCGGGGAGCTGTTTTTT. The V call is TRBV6-5, the J call TRBJ2-2; 9 nucleotides line up with TRBD2. Germline values: CDR1 MNHEY, CDR2 SVGAGI. The CDR3 contains 17 residues. Losses at the gene ends were 0 bases for V and 4 bases for J; bases not matched to a gene: 6.

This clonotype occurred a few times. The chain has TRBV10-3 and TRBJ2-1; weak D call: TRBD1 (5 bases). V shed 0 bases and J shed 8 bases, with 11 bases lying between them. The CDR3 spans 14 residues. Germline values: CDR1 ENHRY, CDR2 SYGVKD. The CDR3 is CAISESGAGYEQFF. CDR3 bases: TGTGCCATCAGTGAGTCTGGGGCAGGATATGAGCAGTTCTTC.

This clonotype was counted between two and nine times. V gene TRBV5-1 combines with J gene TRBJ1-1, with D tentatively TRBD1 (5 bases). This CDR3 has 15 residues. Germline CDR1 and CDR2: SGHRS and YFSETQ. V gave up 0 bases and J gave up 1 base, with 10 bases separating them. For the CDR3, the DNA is TGCGCCAGCAGCTTGGTCTGGACAAGGAACACTGAAGCTTTCTTT. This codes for CASSLVWTRNTEAFF.

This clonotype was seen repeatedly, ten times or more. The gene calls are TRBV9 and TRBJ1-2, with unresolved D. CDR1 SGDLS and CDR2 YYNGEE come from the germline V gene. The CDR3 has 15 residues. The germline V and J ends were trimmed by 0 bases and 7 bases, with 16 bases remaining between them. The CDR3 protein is CASSVGGPIEGGYTF. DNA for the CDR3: TGTGCCAGCAGCGTAGGGGGTCCGATCGAGGGTGGCTACACCTTC.

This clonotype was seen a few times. CDR3 sequence (DNA): TGTGCCAGCAGCCCGGACAGGTCCCGGCAGTATTTT. Protein sequence: CASSPDRSRQYF. The gene calls are TRBV7-8 and TRBJ2-3; 7 bases line up with TRBD1. V gave up 5 bases and J gave up 11 bases; unmatched junction bases: 7. Germline loops: CDR1 SGHVS, CDR2 FQNEAQ. The CDR3 consists of 12 residues.

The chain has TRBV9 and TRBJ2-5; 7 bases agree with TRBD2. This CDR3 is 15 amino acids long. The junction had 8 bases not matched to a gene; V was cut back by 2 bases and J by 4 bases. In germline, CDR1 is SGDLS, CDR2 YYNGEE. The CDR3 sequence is CASSVLPGLLETQYF. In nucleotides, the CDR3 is TGTGCCAGCAGCGTCCTTCCGGGACTACTAGAGACCCAGTACTTC.